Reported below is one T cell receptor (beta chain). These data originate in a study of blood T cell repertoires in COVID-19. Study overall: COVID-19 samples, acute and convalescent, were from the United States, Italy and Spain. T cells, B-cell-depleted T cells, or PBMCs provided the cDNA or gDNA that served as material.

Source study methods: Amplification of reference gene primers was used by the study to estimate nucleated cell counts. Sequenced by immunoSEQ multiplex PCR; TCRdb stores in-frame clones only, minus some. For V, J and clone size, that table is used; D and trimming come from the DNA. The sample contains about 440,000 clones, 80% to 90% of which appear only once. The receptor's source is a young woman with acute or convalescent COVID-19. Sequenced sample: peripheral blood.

CDR3 sequence (DNA): TGTGCCAGCTCCGAGGACAGGGGTTATTCACCCCTCCACTTT. Translating gives CASSEDRGYSPLHF. The V gene is TRBV18, the J gene TRBJ1-6, with TRBD1 identical over 9 bases. V shed 6 bases, J shed 8 bases, and the junction held 5 bases outside the gene matches. Germline assignment: CDR1 KGHSH and CDR2 LQKENI. The CDR3 length is 14 residues.